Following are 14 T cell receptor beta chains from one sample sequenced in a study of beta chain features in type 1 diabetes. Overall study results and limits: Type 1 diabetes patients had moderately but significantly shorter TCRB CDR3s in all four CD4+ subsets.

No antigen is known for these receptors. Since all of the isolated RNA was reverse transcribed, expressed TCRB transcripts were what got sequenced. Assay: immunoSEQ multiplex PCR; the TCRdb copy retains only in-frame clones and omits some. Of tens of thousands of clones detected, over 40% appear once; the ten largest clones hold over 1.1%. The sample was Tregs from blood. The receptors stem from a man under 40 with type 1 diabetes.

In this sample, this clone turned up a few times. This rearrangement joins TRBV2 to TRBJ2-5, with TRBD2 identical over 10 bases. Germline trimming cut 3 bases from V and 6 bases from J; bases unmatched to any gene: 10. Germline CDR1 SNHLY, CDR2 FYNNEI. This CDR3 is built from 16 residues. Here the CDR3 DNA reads TGTGCCAGCAGTGACGGAGCGGGAGGGAGGGGAAAGACCCAGTACTTC. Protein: CASSDGAGGRGKTQYF.

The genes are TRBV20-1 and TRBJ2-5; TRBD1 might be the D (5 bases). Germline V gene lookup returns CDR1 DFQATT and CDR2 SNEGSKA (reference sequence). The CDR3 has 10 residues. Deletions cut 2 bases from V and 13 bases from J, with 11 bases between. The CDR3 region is CSARIGAGYF. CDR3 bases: TGCAGTGCTAGAATAGGGGCAGGGTACTTC.

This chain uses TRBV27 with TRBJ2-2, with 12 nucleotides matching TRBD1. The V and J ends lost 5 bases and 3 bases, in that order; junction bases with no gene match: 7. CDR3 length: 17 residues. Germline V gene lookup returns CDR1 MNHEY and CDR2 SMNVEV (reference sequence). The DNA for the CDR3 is TGTGCCAGCAGTAGGGGGACAGGGGGCGCCGACACCGGGGAGCTGTTTTTT. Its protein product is CASSRGTGGADTGELFF.

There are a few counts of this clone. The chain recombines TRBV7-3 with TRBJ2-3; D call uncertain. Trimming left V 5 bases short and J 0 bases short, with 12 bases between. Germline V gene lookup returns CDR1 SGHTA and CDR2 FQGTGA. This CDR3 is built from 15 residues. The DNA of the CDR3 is TGTGCCAGCAGCGTCGGCGGAATTAGCACAGATACGCAGTATTTT. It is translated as CASSVGGISTDTQYF.

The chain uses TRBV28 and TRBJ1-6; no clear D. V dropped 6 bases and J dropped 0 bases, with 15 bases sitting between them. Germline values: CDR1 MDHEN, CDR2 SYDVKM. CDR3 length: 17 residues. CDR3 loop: CASSPGDGSSYNSPLHF. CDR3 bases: TGTGCCAGCAGCCCGGGAGACGGTAGCTCCTATAATTCACCCCTCCACTTT.

CDR3: CASSPSAGNYGYTF. The CDR3, as DNA: TGTGCCAGCAGCCCTTCAGCAGGGAACTATGGCTACACCTTC. This chain connects TRBV6-6 to TRBJ1-2; D may be TRBD1 (5 bases). This CDR3 is 14 amino acids long. V was trimmed by 6 bases and J by 2 bases, leaving 13 bases between them. Germline V gene data show CDR1 as MNHNY and CDR2 as SVGAGI (reference sequence).

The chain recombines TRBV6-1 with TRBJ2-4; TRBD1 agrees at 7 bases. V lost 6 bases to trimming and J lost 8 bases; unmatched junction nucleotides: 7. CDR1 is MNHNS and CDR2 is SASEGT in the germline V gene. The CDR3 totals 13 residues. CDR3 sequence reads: CASSLQGFDIQYF. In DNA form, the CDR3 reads TGTGCCAGCAGCTTACAGGGGTTTGACATTCAGTACTTC.

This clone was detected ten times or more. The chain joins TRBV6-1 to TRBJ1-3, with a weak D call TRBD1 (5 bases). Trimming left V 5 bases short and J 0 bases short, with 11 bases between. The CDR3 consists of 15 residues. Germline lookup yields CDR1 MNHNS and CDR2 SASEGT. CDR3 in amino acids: CASSSRQTSGNTIYF. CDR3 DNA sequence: TGTGCCAGCAGTTCTAGACAGACCTCTGGAAACACCATATATTTT.

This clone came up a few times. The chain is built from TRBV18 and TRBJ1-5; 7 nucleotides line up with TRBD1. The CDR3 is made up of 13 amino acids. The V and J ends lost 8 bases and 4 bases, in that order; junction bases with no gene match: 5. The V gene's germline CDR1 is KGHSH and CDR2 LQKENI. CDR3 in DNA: TGTGCCAGCCATGGACAGGCTAATCAGCCCCAGCATTTT. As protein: CASHGQANQPQHF.

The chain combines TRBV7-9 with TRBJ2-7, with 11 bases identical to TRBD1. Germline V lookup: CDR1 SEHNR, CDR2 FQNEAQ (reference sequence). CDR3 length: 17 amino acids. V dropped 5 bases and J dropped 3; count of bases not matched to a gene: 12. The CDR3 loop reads CASSTQEGTGGFYEQYF. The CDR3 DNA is TGTGCCAGCAGCACCCAGGAGGGGACAGGGGGTTTCTACGAGCAGTACTTC. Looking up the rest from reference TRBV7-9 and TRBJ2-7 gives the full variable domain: DTGVSQNPRHKITKRGQNVTFRCDPISEHNRLYWYRQTLGQGPEFLTYFQNEAQLEKSRLLSDRFSAERPKGSFSTLEIQRTEQGDSAMYLCASSTQEGTGGFYEQYFGPGTRLTVT.

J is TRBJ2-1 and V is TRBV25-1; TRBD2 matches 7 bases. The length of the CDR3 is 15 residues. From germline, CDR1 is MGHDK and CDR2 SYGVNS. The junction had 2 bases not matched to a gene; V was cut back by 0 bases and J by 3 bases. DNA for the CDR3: TGTGCCAGCAGTGAATACGCGGGGGACTACAATGAGCAGTTCTTC. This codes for CASSEYAGDYNEQFF.

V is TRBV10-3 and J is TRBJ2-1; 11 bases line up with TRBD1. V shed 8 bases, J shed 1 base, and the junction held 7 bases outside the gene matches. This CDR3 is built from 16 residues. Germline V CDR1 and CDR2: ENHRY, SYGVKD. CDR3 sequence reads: CAIGTGGLKSYNEQFF. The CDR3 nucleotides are TGTGCCATCGGGACAGGGGGTCTCAAGTCCTACAATGAGCAGTTCTTC.

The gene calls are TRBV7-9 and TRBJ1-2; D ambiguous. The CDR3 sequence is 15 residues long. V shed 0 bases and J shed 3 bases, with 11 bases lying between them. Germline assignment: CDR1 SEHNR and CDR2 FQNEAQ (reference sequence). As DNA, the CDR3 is TGTGCCAGCAGCTTAGCGGCTCTTGTGGACTATGGCTACACCTTC. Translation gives CASSLAALVDYGYTF.

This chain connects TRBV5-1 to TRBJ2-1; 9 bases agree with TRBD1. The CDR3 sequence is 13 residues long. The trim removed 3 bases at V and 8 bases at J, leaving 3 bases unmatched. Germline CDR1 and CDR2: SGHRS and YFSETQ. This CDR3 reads CASSSQGADEQFF. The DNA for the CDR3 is TGCGCCAGCAGCTCACAGGGGGCCGATGAGCAGTTCTTC.